This T cell receptor (beta chain) was recovered during a study of blood T cell repertoires in COVID-19. Study-wide context: Acute-phase and convalescent COVID-19 samples originated in the United States, Italy and Spain. PBMCs, B-cell-depleted T cells, or T cells were the source of the cDNA or gDNA that made up the material.

This CDR3 comprises 13 residues. The germline gives CDR1 SGHNT, CDR2 YENEEA. After removal of 5 bases from V and 7 bases from J, the junction contained 8 bases not matched to a gene. Authors' processing steps: Estimated nucleated cell counts came from reference gene primer amplification. This table comes from immunoSEQ multiplex PCR, and its TCRdb copy is limited to in-frame clones, with some not included. That table furnishes V, J and clone size, whereas the DNA furnished D and trimming. Of 55,000 to 65,000 clones in the sample, approximately 91% were seen once. What was sequenced was peripheral blood. This TCR came from a man aged 60-69 years with acute or convalescent COVID-19. The V call is TRBV11-3, the J call TRBJ2-7, with 7 bases that match TRBD1. The CDR3 DNA reads as TGTGCCAGCAGCCAAGACAGGGTAGGTGAGCAGTACTTC. Residues: CASSQDRVGEQYF.